The 25 T cell receptor beta chains in this list originate from one sample, sequenced in a study of T cells in Graves' hyperthyroidism and ophthalmopathy. It was RNA transcripts that yielded the amplified TCR beta CDR3 regions. HTBI primers drove first-round RT-PCR of the TCR CDR3. From the multiplex PCR reads, TCRdb called clonotypes with MiXCR, one entry per CDR3 protein. The top ten clones hold around 7.3% of a sample with approximately 560,000 distinct CDR3 sequences, approximately 14% of them seen once. Input material: blood. Source of these receptors: a woman younger than 45 with Graves' hyperthyroidism.

This clonotype came up once. The DNA is left out, because the CDR3 cannot be placed on it with certainty; the CDR3 is given as TCRdb lists it. The chain carries TRBV6-1 and TRBJ2-3. The CDR3 has 12 amino acids, counting both end residues. The germline V gene encodes CDR1 MNHNS and CDR2 SASEGT. CDR3 sequence reads: CASSVAQIRSIF.

In DNA form, the CDR3 reads TGCGCCAGCAGCCAAACTGGGGGGGGAGCCAAAAACATTCAGTACTTC. Protein: CASSQTGGGAKNIQYF. J is TRBJ2-4 and V is TRBV4-1; 7 nucleotides agree with TRBD2. CDR3 length equals 16 residues. The V gene end was trimmed by 2 bases and the J gene end by 0 bases; junction bases not matched to a gene: 4. Germline V gene lookup returns CDR1 MGHRA and CDR2 YSYEKL.

In its sample, this clonotype was seen a few times. The V gene is TRBV7-9, the J gene TRBJ2-3; a weak D match, TRBD2 (6 bases). The CDR3 sequence is 17 residues long. Between the trimmed V and J ends, which lost 1 base and 0 bases, there was a span of 14 bases. CDR1 and CDR2 (germline): SEHNR, FQNEAQ (reference sequence). The CDR3 nucleotides read TGTGCCAGCAGCTTAGTCCTGGCGGGACGTAGCACAGATACGCAGTATTTT. It yields the protein CASSLVLAGRSTDTQYF.

Many counts were recorded for this clonotype. The chain joins TRBV5-1 to TRBJ1-6, with TRBD1 identical over 7 bases. Germline V gene sequence: CDR1 SGHRS, CDR2 YFSETQ. The CDR3 runs 15 residues. With 4 bases clipped from V and 8 bases from J, the junction kept 9 bases outside the gene matches. The CDR3 sequence is CASSIRTGEDSPLHF. The DNA for the CDR3 is TGCGCCAGCAGCATCAGAACAGGGGAGGATTCACCCCTCCACTTT. The variable domain in full, completed from reference TRBV5-1 and TRBJ1-6, reads KAGVTQTPRYLIKTRGQQVTLSCSPISGHRSVSWYQQTPGQGLQFLFEYFSETQRNKGNFPGRFSGRQFSNSRSEMNVSTLELGDSALYLCASSIRTGEDSPLHFGNGTRLTVT.

CDR3 amino acids: CASSISGGRAGDTQYF. CDR3 DNA sequence: TGTGCCAGTAGTATATCAGGCGGGAGGGCCGGAGATACGCAGTATTTT. V gene TRBV19 combines with J gene TRBJ2-3; TRBD2 matches 9 bases. Germline V lookup: CDR1 LNHDA, CDR2 SQIVND (reference sequence). The V segment lost 2 bases and the J segment 5 bases; nucleotides outside the gene matches: 8. The CDR3 sequence is 16 residues long.

The sample holds one count of this clonotype. A much larger clone differs from this one at a single base, so this may be a read error. The gene calls are TRBV5-1 and TRBJ2-1; D gene unclear. The J call may be incorrect, as the DNA end agrees better with TRBJ2-7. Germline CDR1 reads SGHRS; CDR2 reads YFSETQ. The CDR3 is made up of 13 amino acids. CDR3 DNA sequence: TGCGCCAGCGTCGGGCAGGTTTACAATGAGCAGTACTTC. It encodes CASVGQVYNEQYF.

This clonotype showed up just a few times. The genes are TRBV7-9 and TRBJ2-7, with D unresolved. This CDR3 is built from 16 residues. Germline loops: CDR1 SEHNR, CDR2 FQNEAQ (reference sequence). Trimming removed 1 base at V and 2 bases at J, with 15 bases between. CDR3 sequence: CASSLVFGQLTYEQYF. The DNA for the CDR3 is TGTGCCAGCAGCTTAGTGTTTGGTCAGTTAACCTACGAGCAGTACTTC.

The table lists this clonotype with many counts. The CDR3 region has the DNA TGTGCCAGCAGCCTCCGGGACAGCAGTGGGCTTGGCCAAGAGACCCAGTACTTC. Protein sequence: CASSLRDSSGLGQETQYF. The chain carries TRBV13 and TRBJ2-5, with 7 bases identical to TRBD1. This CDR3 comprises 18 residues. Germline V CDR1 and CDR2: PRHDT, FYEKMQ (reference sequence). The V and J ends lost 5 bases and 1 base, in that order; junction bases with no gene match: 16.

This clonotype was seen a handful of times. This rearrangement joins TRBV18 to TRBJ2-7; TRBD2 agrees at 11 bases. J gave up 7 bases and V 3 bases, and 5 bases lay outside the gene matches. Germline loops: CDR1 KGHSH, CDR2 LQKENI. This CDR3 has 14 residues. The CDR3 DNA reads TGTGCCAGCTCACCTAGCGGGAGGGCCGTTGAGCAGTACTTC. This sequence encodes CASSPSGRAVEQYF.

The rearrangement links TRBV2 to TRBJ1-1, with 7 positions matching TRBD1. In germline, CDR1 is SNHLY, CDR2 FYNNEI. V was pared by 0 bases and J by 11 bases, with 12 bases of the junction left unmatched. The CDR3 has 15 amino acids. CDR3 residues: CASSEAGGAFLRAFF. As DNA, the CDR3 is TGTGCCAGCAGTGAAGCAGGGGGCGCATTTCTTCGGGCTTTCTTT.

This clonotype was picked up many times. The chain couples TRBV20-1 to TRBJ2-1; D remains unclear. Germline CDR1 reads DFQATT; CDR2 reads SNEGSKA (reference sequence). The CDR3 length is 16 residues. The V end lost 0 bases, the J end lost 10 bases, and 22 bases lay between the germline ends. The CDR3 loop reads CSARDYKELTPVEQFF. In DNA form, the CDR3 reads TGCAGTGCTAGAGATTATAAGGAGTTAACACCTGTGGAGCAGTTCTTC.

V usage is TRBV20-1 and J usage is TRBJ1-5; D gene uncertain. The CDR3 totals 14 residues. With 3 bases removed from V and 0 bases from J, the gap between germline ends came to 9 bases. Germline CDR1 is DFQATT and CDR2 is SNEGSKA (reference sequence). CDR3 residues: CSASSVNSNQPQHF. The CDR3 nucleotides are TGCAGTGCTAGTTCGGTAAATAGCAATCAGCCCCAGCATTTT.

V and J are TRBV19 and TRBJ2-2; either TRBD1 or TRBD2 may fit D (5 bases each). The CDR3 consists of 15 residues. Germline V gives CDR1 LNHDA, CDR2 SQIVND (reference sequence). The CDR3 spells CAVDDEGPFIGELFF. The CDR3, as DNA: TGTGCAGTCGACGATGAGGGGCCCTTTATTGGGGAGCTGTTTTTT.

In its sample, this clonotype was seen a few times. This chain joins TRBV12-5 and TRBJ1-5; the D is unclear. CDR1 LGHNT and CDR2 FRNRAP come from the germline V gene. Trimming took 5 bases from V and 5 from J, leaving 10 bases between them. CDR3 length equals 13 residues. DNA of the CDR3: TGTGCTAGTGGTGCCCGTCCGGATCAGCCCCAGCATTTT. Protein: CASGARPDQPQHF. The full variable domain, rest sourced from reference TRBV12-5 and TRBJ1-5, is DARVTQTPRHKVTEMGQEVTMRCQPILGHNTVFWYRQTMMQGLELLAYFRNRAPLDDSGMPKDRFSAEMPDATLATLKIQPSEPRDSAVYFCASGARPDQPQHFGDGTRLSIL.

This clonotype was counted at least ten times. V is TRBV29-1 and J is TRBJ1-1; D gene unclear. Germline CDR1 and CDR2: SQVTM and ANQGSEA. The CDR3 loop spans 13 amino acids. The germline V and J ends were trimmed by 2 bases and 1 base, with 8 bases remaining between them. The CDR3 loop reads CSVELERNTEAFF. CDR3 DNA sequence: TGCAGCGTTGAACTAGAACGGAACACTGAAGCTTTCTTT.

The rearrangement joins TRBV4-2 to TRBJ1-6; D gene uncertain. From germline, CDR1 is LGHNA and CDR2 YNFKEQ. The CDR3 totals 15 residues. V was trimmed by 0 bases and J by 9 bases, leaving 12 bases between them. This chain's CDR3 is CASSQETRGASPLHF. The CDR3 coding sequence is TGTGCCAGCAGCCAAGAGACACGAGGTGCTTCACCCCTCCACTTT.

This clonotype was counted at least ten times. The gene calls are TRBV20-1 and TRBJ2-7; either TRBD1 or TRBD2 may supply D (5 bases each). Germline V gene data show CDR1 as DFQATT and CDR2 as SNEGSKA (reference sequence). The CDR3 is made up of 13 amino acids. Trimming removed 3 bases from V and 2 bases from J, with 11 bases in between. CDR3 sequence reads: CSASGTSTYEQYF. In DNA form, the CDR3 reads TGCAGTGCTAGCGGGACCTCTACCTACGAGCAGTACTTC.

This clonotype was observed once. The chain has TRBV19 and TRBJ2-2; 9 nucleotides match TRBD1. This CDR3 contains 16 residues. Germline CDR1 is LNHDA and CDR2 is SQIVND (reference sequence). The V gene end was trimmed by 6 bases and the J gene end by 6 bases; junction bases not matched to a gene: 11. CDR3 sequence reads: CASSPTGGEISGELFF. DNA of the CDR3: TGTGCCAGTAGCCCCACAGGGGGCGAAATATCCGGGGAGCTGTTTTTT.

This clonotype was seen ten or more times. V and J are TRBV30 and TRBJ1-6; no definite D call. The CDR3 runs 13 residues. In germline, CDR1 is GTSNPN, CDR2 SVGIG (reference sequence). V lost 3 bases and J lost 10, with 13 bases in between. The CDR3 nucleotides read TGTGCCTGGAGCACCCCCCCCGTCTCACCCCTCCACTTT. Its protein is CAWSTPPVSPLHF.

The rearrangement links TRBV12-3 or TRBV12-4 to TRBJ2-5, with unresolved D. V was shortened by 4 bases and J by 9 bases, with 9 bases between the two germline ends. This CDR3 has 11 amino acids. CDR3: CASSSRGPQYF. The CDR3 DNA reads TGTGCCAGCAGTTCCCGCGGTCCCCAGTACTTC.

This clonotype was found a few times. J is TRBJ2-2 and V is TRBV2; 8 nucleotides match TRBD1. Germline assignment: CDR1 SNHLY and CDR2 FYNNEI. J lost 5 bases, V lost 8 bases, and 7 bases had no gene match. The CDR3 sequence is 14 residues long. For the CDR3, the DNA is TGTGCCAGCGGCCGGGACAGGTTAACCGGGGAGCTGTTTTTT. The encoded protein is CASGRDRLTGELFF.

In this sample, this clonotype turned up many times. J is TRBJ2-5 and V is TRBV3-1; 10 nucleotides line up with TRBD1. This CDR3 region has 14 residues. Germline CDR1 LGHDT, CDR2 YNNKEL (reference sequence). V shed 4 bases and J 5 bases; nucleotides not matched to a gene: 4. The CDR3 DNA follows: TGTGCCAGCAGCCGACAGGGGGCCCGGGAGACCCAGTACTTC. It encodes CASSRQGARETQYF.

This clonotype was seen at least ten times. The rearrangement uses TRBV24-1 and TRBJ2-5; D unclear. The ends were cut back, 0 bases at V and 4 bases at J, with 2 bases in the middle. The CDR3 totals 12 residues. The germline V gene encodes CDR1 KGHDR and CDR2 SFDVKD. For the CDR3, the DNA is TGTGCCACCAGTGATTTGGGAGAGACCCAGTACTTC. This gives the protein CATSDLGETQYF.

In this sample, this clonotype turned up many times. The rearrangement links TRBV29-1 to TRBJ2-5; 10 nucleotides match TRBD2. This CDR3 is 12 amino acids long. The J segment lost 5 bases and the V segment lost 8 bases, leaving 5 bases of the junction unmatched. Germline-derived CDR1 and CDR2 are SQVTM and ANQGSEA. The chain's CDR3 is CSSRAGGETQYF. CDR3 in DNA: TGCAGCTCCCGAGCGGGAGGGGAGACCCAGTACTTC. Supplemented by reference TRBV29-1 and TRBJ2-5, the full variable domain reads SAVISQKPSRDICQRGTSLTIQCQVDSQVTMMFWYRQQPGQSLTLIATANQGSEATYESGFVIDKFPISRPNLTFSTLTVSNMSPEDSSIYLCSSRAGGETQYFGPGTRLLVL.

Only a few counts were recorded for this clonotype. This chain links TRBV20-1 with TRBJ2-7; no clear D gene. The CDR3 runs 11 residues. Per germline, CDR1 DFQATT and CDR2 SNEGSKA (reference sequence). V lost 4 bases to trimming and J lost 3 bases, with 7 bases between them. CDR3 coding DNA: TGCAGTGCTATTAAGCGCTACGAGCAGTACTTC. This encodes CSAIKRYEQYF.